Described below is a single T cell receptor beta chain sequence and its context. Autoimmune disease history or systemic immunosuppression disqualified patients. The data belong to a study of OX40 agonist ivuxolimab in advanced cancers. Study information: People who had prior anti-PD-1, anti-PD-L1 or anti-CTLA-4 therapy could take part, and roughly 40% had some.

V dropped 5 bases and J dropped 4 bases, with 15 bases sitting between them. The CDR3 runs 15 residues. The germline CDR1 and CDR2 sequences are SEHNR and FQNEAQ (reference sequence). Here immunoSEQ multiplex PCR was the method, and the copy in TCRdb shows in-frame clones only, minus some. The sample carries fewer than 25,000 clones, around 80% recorded once. This TCR was recovered from an adult with an advanced solid tumor such as melanoma, head and neck, liver or kidney cancer. The specimen was CD4+ or CD8+ T cells sorted from blood, collected in a trial of the OX40 agonist ivuxolimab. The chain employs TRBV7-9 and TRBJ2-1, with unresolved D. CDR3 amino acids: CASSLHGAAYNEQFF. Written as DNA, the CDR3 is TGTGCCAGCAGCCTTCATGGAGCCGCATACAATGAGCAGTTCTTC.